This T cell receptor beta chain derives from a study of cytomegalovirus exposure and HLA in healthy donors. Worth noting for this clone: As yet, its antigen is unknown.

The CDR3 extends over 12 amino acids. V trimming: 5 bases; J trimming: 12 bases; junction bases outside the gene matches: 6. CDR1 is SGHNT, CDR2 YENEEA, per germline. The study ran its PCR with 60 Vbeta and 13 Jbeta primers. Measured with immunoSEQ multiplex PCR; TCRdb has only the in-frame clones, and not every one. Counted here are roughly 190,000 clones, 9.5% to 15% occurring once; the ten biggest clones make up over 6.5%. Whole-study findings and limits: A later analysis reportedly found that, within productive TCRs, an Asian-associated ancestry cluster had fewer N-insertions than the mean observed across the approximately 700 donors.

This TCR derives from a man aged 45-60 years in good health and CMV-seropositive. The genes are TRBV11-3 and TRBJ1-2, with 10 bases aligning to TRBD1. Sequenced sample: PBMCs. In DNA form, the CDR3 reads TGTGCCAGCAGCAAAGGGACAGGGGAGAACACCTTC. Encoded protein: CASSKGTGENTF.